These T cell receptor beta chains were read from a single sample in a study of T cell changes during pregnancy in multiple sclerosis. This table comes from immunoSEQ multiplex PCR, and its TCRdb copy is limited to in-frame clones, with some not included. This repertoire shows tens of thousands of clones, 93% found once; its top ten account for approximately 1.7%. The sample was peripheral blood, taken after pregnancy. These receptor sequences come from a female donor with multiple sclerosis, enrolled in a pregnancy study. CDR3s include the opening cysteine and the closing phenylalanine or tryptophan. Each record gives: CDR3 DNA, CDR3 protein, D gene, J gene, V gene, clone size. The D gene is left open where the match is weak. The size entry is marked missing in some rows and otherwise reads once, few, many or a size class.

DNA: TGTGCCAGCAGTCAACCGGGGATGAATGAAAAACTGTTTTTT
CDR3: CASSQPGMNEKLFF
D: .
J: TRBJ1-4
V: TRBV28
size: .

DNA: TGTGCCAGCAGTCCCCGGACAGGGGGCACAGATACGCAGTATTTT
CDR3: CASSPRTGGTDTQYF
D: TRBD1
J: TRBJ2-3
V: TRBV25-1
size: .

DNA: TGTGCCAGCACCACCCCAGCGACCTACGAGCAGTACTTC
CDR3: CASTTPATYEQYF
D: .
J: TRBJ2-7
V: TRBV6-5
size: .

DNA: TGTGCCAGCAGCTTGTGGGGGGTAATCAGCAATCAGCCCCAGCATTTT
CDR3: CASSLWGVISNQPQHF
D: .
J: TRBJ1-5
V: TRBV5-6
size: once

DNA: TGTGCCAGCAGCCCGAGAGGGCGGTTACAAGAGACCCAGTACTTC
CDR3: CASSPRGRLQETQYF
D: .
J: TRBJ2-5
V: TRBV11-3
size: .

DNA: TGTGCCAGCAGCAAATCATTCGCCGACTACGGATACGAGCAGTACTTC
CDR3: CASSKSFADYGYEQYF
D: .
J: TRBJ2-7
V: TRBV11-2
size: .

DNA: TGCAGCGTTGCCGACAGGGGGGACTACGAGCAGTACTTC
CDR3: CSVADRGDYEQYF
D: TRBD1
J: TRBJ2-7
V: TRBV29-1
size: .

DNA: TGTGCCAGCAGCTTAGGAGGGGGCGCGGGGAGTCAGCCCCAGCATTTT
CDR3: CASSLGGGAGSQPQHF
D: TRBD1
J: TRBJ1-5
V: TRBV7-2
size: .

DNA: TGCGCCAGCAGCCTCCTAGCGGGACCTCAAGAGACCCAGTACTTC
CDR3: CASSLLAGPQETQYF
D: TRBD2
J: TRBJ2-5
V: TRBV4-1
size: .

DNA: TGCAGCGTTGAGGGCAGAAAAAGGGAGACCCAGTACTTC
CDR3: CSVEGRKRETQYF
D: .
J: TRBJ2-5
V: TRBV29-1
size: .

DNA: TGTGCCAGCAGGGTTACAGGGCCGAACACTGAAGCTTTCTTT
CDR3: CASRVTGPNTEAFF
D: .
J: TRBJ1-1
V: TRBV2
size: .